This T cell receptor (beta chain) derives from a study of T cell repertoires in cytomegalovirus infection. Study observations and caveats: Carriage of CMV together with the relevant HLA was identifiable through cumulative public TCR beta family frequency. HLA-C-restricted CMV clonotypes gave the most frequent clonotype in two of eight donors.

One entry per CDR3 protein results from TCRdb running MiXCR on the reads. This sample yields hundreds of thousands of distinct CDR3 sequences, of which approximately 25% are seen a single time; roughly 8% belongs to the top ten. Germline loops: CDR1 SEHNR, CDR2 FQNEAQ (reference sequence). Between the trimmed V and J ends, which lost 5 bases and 0 bases, there was a span of 9 bases. This CDR3 has 14 residues. This clonotype has just a few counts. The antigen remains unidentified. The specimen sequenced was CD8+ T cells from PBMCs. V is TRBV7-9 and J is TRBJ2-3, with D hard to call. This sequence was found in a human donor in good health (CMV status not recorded). Some clones in this sample may be carry-over from other donors' samples. The CDR3, as DNA: TGTGCCAGCAGCACTACAGAGAGCACAGATACGCAGTATTTT. It encodes CASSTTESTDTQYF.